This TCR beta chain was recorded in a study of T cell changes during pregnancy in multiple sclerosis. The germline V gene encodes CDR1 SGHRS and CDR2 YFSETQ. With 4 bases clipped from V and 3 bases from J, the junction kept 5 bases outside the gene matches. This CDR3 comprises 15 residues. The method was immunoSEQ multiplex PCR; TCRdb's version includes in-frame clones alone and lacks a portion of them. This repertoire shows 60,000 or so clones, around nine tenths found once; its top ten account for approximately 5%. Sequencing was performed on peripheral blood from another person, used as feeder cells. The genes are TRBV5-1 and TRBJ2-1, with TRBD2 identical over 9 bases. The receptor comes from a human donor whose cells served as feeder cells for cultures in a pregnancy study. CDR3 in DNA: TGCGCCAGCAGCCCGTGGACTAGCGACTACAATGAGCAGTTCTTC. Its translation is CASSPWTSDYNEQFF.